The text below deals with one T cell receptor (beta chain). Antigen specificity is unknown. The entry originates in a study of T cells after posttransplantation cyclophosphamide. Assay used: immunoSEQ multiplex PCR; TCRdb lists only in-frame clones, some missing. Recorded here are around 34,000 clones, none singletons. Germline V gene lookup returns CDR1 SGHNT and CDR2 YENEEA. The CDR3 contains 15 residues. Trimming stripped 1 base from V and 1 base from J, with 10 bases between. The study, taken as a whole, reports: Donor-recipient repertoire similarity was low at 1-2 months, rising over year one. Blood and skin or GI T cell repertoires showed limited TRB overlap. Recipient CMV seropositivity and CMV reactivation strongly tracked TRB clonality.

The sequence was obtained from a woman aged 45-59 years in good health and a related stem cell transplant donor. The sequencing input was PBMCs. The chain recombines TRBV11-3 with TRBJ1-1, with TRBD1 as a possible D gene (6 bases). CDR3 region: CASSLGQAANTEAFF. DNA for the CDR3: TGTGCCAGCAGCTTAGGACAGGCGGCGAACACTGAAGCTTTCTTT.